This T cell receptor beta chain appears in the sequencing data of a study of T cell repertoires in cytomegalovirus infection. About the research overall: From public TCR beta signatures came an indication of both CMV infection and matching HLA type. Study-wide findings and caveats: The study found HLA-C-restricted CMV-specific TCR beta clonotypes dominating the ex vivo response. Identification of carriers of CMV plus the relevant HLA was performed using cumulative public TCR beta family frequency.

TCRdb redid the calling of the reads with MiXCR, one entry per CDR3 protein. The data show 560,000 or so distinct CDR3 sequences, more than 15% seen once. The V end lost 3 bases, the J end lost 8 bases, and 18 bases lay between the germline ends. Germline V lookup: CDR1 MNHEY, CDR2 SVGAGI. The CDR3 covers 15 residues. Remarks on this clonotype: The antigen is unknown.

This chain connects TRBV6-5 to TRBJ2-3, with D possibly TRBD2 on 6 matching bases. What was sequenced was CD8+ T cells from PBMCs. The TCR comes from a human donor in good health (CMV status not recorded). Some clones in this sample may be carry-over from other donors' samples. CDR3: CASSYRTDYGGTQYF. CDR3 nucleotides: TGTGCCAGCAGTTATAGGACGGACTATGGGGGTACGCAGTATTTT.